In this sample, the clone carrying this T cell receptor (beta chain) turned up many times. The CDR3 loop spans 13 amino acids. The ends lost 7 bases at V and 3 bases at J; junction bases unmatched: 5. This specimen comes from a study of early T cells in non-severe SARS-CoV-2 infection. Study as a whole: Chains from this unsorted whole-blood bulk RNA could not be paired.

Individual cDNA molecules were tagged with unique molecular identifiers. MiXCR, run by TCRdb on the 5' RACE reads, gives a single entry per CDR3 protein. The table lists 32,000 or so distinct CDR3 sequences, 5.7% of them singletons. The sequenced material came from whole blood. V and J are TRBV12-3 or TRBV12-4 and TRBJ1-1, with 7 bases fitting TRBD1. The receptor was derived from an adult who was a healthcare worker with PCR-confirmed SARS-CoV-2 infection or an uninfected control (not recorded which). The CDR3 loop reads CASNKQGYTEAFF. The CDR3 DNA sequence: TGTGCCAGCAATAAACAGGGGTACACTGAAGCTTTCTTT.